This entry describes one T cell receptor beta chain. This entry is derived from a study of shared clonotypes between healthy human individuals. Every donor was a Caucasian adult from Nashville, Tennessee. TCRdb's table, derived via immunoSEQ multiplex PCR, lists solely in-frame clones and lacks some. The data hold around 990,000 clones, with approximately 80% observed a single time. The CDR3 sequence is 14 residues long. Per the germline V gene, CDR1 is SGHRS and CDR2 is YFSETQ. The V and J ends lost 4 bases and 6 bases, in that order; junction bases with no gene match: 9. This TCR came from a man aged 18 to 30 in good health. Some clones in this sample may be carry-over from other donors' samples. V usage is TRBV5-1 and J usage is TRBJ2-7, with TRBD1 matching over 8 bases. Sequencing was performed on memory CD4+ T cells from PBMCs. This sample's subset: CD45RA-negative fraction. CDR3 sequence: CASSHGQGAVEQYF. The CDR3 DNA sequence: TGCGCCAGCAGCCATGGACAGGGCGCGGTCGAGCAGTACTTC.